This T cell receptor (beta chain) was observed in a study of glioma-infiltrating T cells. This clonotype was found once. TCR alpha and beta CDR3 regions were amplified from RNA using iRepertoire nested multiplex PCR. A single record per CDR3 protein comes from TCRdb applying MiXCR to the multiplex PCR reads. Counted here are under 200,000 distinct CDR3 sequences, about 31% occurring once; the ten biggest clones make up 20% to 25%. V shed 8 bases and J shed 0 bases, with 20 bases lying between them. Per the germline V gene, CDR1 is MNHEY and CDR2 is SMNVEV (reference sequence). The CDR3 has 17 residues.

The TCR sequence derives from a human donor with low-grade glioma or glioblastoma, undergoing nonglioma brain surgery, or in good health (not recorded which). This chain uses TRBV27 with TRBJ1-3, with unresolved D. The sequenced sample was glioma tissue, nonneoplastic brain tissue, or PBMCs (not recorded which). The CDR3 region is CASSPQPGKYSGNTIYF. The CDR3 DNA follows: TGTGCCAGCTCACCACAACCCGGCAAATACTCTGGAAACACCATATATTTT.